This T cell receptor (beta chain) was identified in a study of blood T cell repertoires in COVID-19. CDR3 length equals 12 residues. Trimming left V 7 bases short and J 6 bases short, with 12 bases between. Recovery meant two consecutive negative NP/OP PCR tests, professional clearance, or resolved symptoms. Generated by immunoSEQ multiplex PCR, the TCRdb table keeps only in-frame clones and is missing some. The sample has about 250,000 clones, around 82% seen once. The receptor comes from a man aged 45-65 years who had recovered from COVID-19. V and J are TRBV12-3 or TRBV12-4 and TRBJ2-5; no definite D call. The sequenced material came from PBMCs or T cells enriched from blood (not recorded which). The CDR3 DNA reads as TGTGCCAGCACCACTTCCAAAAAGACCCAGTACTTC. Protein: CASTTSKKTQYF.